The clone carrying this TCR beta chain was observed many times. Its antigen is unknown. This specimen belongs to a study of regulatory T cells in long-lasting Graves disease. Study-wide results and caveats: Patients with persistent Graves' had lower TCR diversity than newly diagnosed patients. Having few samples may have compromised the accuracy. The study found persistent patients shared more public clonotypes (fewer than 3,000) than new patients (over 850).

Assembly of TCR beta libraries relied on iRepertoire HTBI primers together with Arm-PCR of CDR3 regions. MiXCR was run by TCRdb on the multiplex PCR reads, yielding one entry per CDR3 protein. Of some 320,000 distinct CDR3 sequences in the sample, about 20% are singletons; the top ten hold approximately 35%. Time point in this sample: newly diagnosed GD, antithyroid drugs for less than 3 months. Isolated PBMC RNA provided the starting material for the TCR library. The sample here was peripheral blood mononuclear cells (PBMCs), taken at new diagnosis, from a patient treated with antithyroid drugs. This clonotype was sampled from a female donor with Graves disease.

CDR3 nucleotide sequence: TGTGCCAGCAGTTACGGGGGGGACACTGAAGCTTTCTTT. The encoded protein is CASSYGGDTEAFF. The gene calls are TRBV6-5 and TRBJ1-1; possibly TRBD1 for D (5 bases). The CDR3 extends over 13 amino acids. Trimming removed 2 bases at V and 3 bases at J, with 7 bases between. Germline-derived CDR1 and CDR2 are MNHEY and SVGAGI.